A single sample gave rise to the 17 T cell receptor beta chains below, sequenced in a study of technical replicates of blood from several donors. Produced via immunoSEQ multiplex PCR; TCRdb's table is partial and in-frame only. The repertoire holds about 100,000 clones, nearly 97% seen once, with roughly 0.22% in the top ten. The material sequenced was T cells isolated from PBMCs. The receptors were sampled from a human donor in good health.

This rearrangement joins TRBV7-8 to TRBJ2-7, with a tentative D call TRBD2 (5 bases). Per the germline V gene, CDR1 is SGHVS and CDR2 is FQNEAQ. This CDR3 is 13 amino acids long. With 6 bases removed from V and 8 bases from J, the gap between germline ends came to 17 bases. CDR3: CASSPKEELQQYF. In nucleotides, the CDR3 is TGTGCCAGCAGTCCTAAGGAGGAACTTCAGCAGTACTTC. Full variable domain (rest looked up from reference TRBV7-8 and TRBJ2-7): GAGVSQSPRYKVAKRGQDVALRCDPISGHVSLFWYQQALGQGPEFLTYFQNEAQLDKSGLPSDRFFAERPEGSVSTLKIQRTQQEDSAVYLCASSPKEELQQYFGPGTRLTVT.

This rearrangement joins TRBV5-4 to TRBJ2-7; D might be TRBD2 (5 bases). V gave up 4 bases and J gave up 3 bases, with 14 bases separating them. Germline CDR1 is SGHNT and CDR2 is YYREEE (reference sequence). CDR3 length equals 14 residues. The CDR3: CASSVRGHLYEQYF. CDR3 sequence (DNA): TGTGCCAGCAGCGTGAGAGGGCACCTCTACGAGCAGTACTTC. Full variable domain (rest looked up from reference TRBV5-4 and TRBJ2-7): ETGVTQSPTHLIKTRGQQVTLRCSSQSGHNTVSWYQQALGQGPQFIFQYYREEENGRGNFPPRFSGLQFPNYSSELNVNALELDDSALYLCASSVRGHLYEQYFGPGTRLTVT.

The chain combines TRBV11-3 with TRBJ1-1, with a tentative D call TRBD1 (5 bases). The CDR3 is 15 residues long. Trimming removed 3 bases from V and 4 bases from J, with 15 bases in between. Germline V gene data show CDR1 as SGHNT and CDR2 as YENEEA. CDR3 amino acids: CASSLMGGGSTEAFF. In DNA, the CDR3 is TGTGCCAGCAGCTTGATGGGGGGAGGAAGCACTGAAGCTTTCTTT.

The chain carries TRBV7-6 and TRBJ2-3; 7 bases fit TRBD2. The V gene's germline CDR1 is SGHVS and CDR2 FNYEAQ. The CDR3 covers 15 residues. J was trimmed by 4 bases and V by 0 bases; bases with no gene match: 4. CDR3 protein: CASSLAGGSADTQYF. CDR3 in DNA: TGTGCCAGCAGCTTAGCCGGGGGGTCAGCAGATACGCAGTATTTT.

The rearrangement joins TRBV5-1 to TRBJ2-5; TRBD2 matches 14 bases. Per the germline V gene, CDR1 is SGHRS and CDR2 is YFSETQ. This CDR3 comprises 16 residues. The ends lost 4 bases at V and 5 bases at J; junction bases unmatched: 7. This CDR3 is CASSIRLAGGPETQYF. The CDR3 DNA reads as TGCGCCAGCAGCATACGACTAGCGGGGGGGCCGGAGACCCAGTACTTC.

This clone was observed a handful of times. This chain joins TRBV2 and TRBJ1-1; the D is unclear. V was cut by 5 bases and J by 4 bases, with 11 bases left in between. The CDR3 length is 13 residues. The germline V gene has CDR1 SNHLY and CDR2 FYNNEI. The CDR3 nucleotides are TGTGCCAGCAGTCCCCTCGAGGGCACTGAAGCTTTCTTT. Its translation: CASSPLEGTEAFF. The full variable domain, its missing parts supplied by reference TRBV2 and TRBJ1-1, is EPEVTQTPSHQVTQMGQEVILRCVPISNHLYFYWYRQILGQKVEFLVSFYNNEISEKSEIFDDQFSVERPDGSNFTLKIRSTKLEDSAMYFCASSPLEGTEAFFGQGTRLTVV.

The V gene is TRBV28, the J gene TRBJ2-1, with 10 bases that match TRBD2. CDR1 is MDHEN, CDR2 SYDVKM, per germline. The CDR3 loop spans 17 amino acids. The V segment lost 1 base and the J segment 7 bases; nucleotides outside the gene matches: 10. This chain's CDR3 is CASSLLVWASGSNEQFF. CDR3 nucleotides: TGTGCCAGCAGTTTATTGGTTTGGGCTAGCGGGAGTAATGAGCAGTTCTTC.

The V and J genes are TRBV11-2 and TRBJ2-7; a possible D gene is TRBD2 (6 bases). The CDR3 covers 14 residues. Germline assignment: CDR1 SGHAT and CDR2 FQNNGV. The ends were cut back, 5 bases at V and 2 bases at J, with 13 bases in the middle. CDR3 sequence (DNA): TGTGCCAGCAGCCCAAGTAGCGGTACCTACGAGCAGTACTTC. It codes for CASSPSSGTYEQYF.

This clone was observed a single time. V gene TRBV7-2 combines with J gene TRBJ2-7, with TRBD1 matching over 9 bases. The germline CDR1 and CDR2 sequences are SGHTA and FQGNSA. The length of the CDR3 is 15 residues. V dropped 5 bases and J dropped 2; count of bases not matched to a gene: 7. In DNA form, the CDR3 reads TGTGCCAGCAGCGTTCAGACAGGGGGGACCTACGAGCAGTACTTC. Protein: CASSVQTGGTYEQYF.

The chain recombines TRBV30 with TRBJ2-7; TRBD1 aligns across 9 bases. V was clipped by 3 bases and J by 0 bases; unmatched bases: 3. The CDR3 loop spans 14 amino acids. The germline gives CDR1 GTSNPN, CDR2 SVGIG (reference sequence). The CDR3, as DNA: TGTGCCTGGAGCGGACAGGGGAGCTCCTACGAGCAGTACTTC. Encoded protein: CAWSGQGSSYEQYF.

CDR3 nucleotides: TGCGCCAGCAGCTTCGGTCTAGCGGGGGAAGAGACCCAGTACTTC. It codes for CASSFGLAGEETQYF. The rearrangement links TRBV5-1 to TRBJ2-5; TRBD2 matches 10 bases. CDR1 is SGHRS, CDR2 YFSETQ, per germline. The CDR3 length is 15 residues. With V trimmed by 2 bases and J by 3 bases, 4 bases remained unmatched.

The chain carries TRBV27 and TRBJ2-7, with a possible D match to TRBD1 (6 bases). Between the trimmed V and J ends, which lost 1 base and 3 bases, there was a span of 16 bases. CDR1 MNHEY and CDR2 SMNVEV come from the germline V gene (reference sequence). This CDR3 region has 16 residues. CDR3 in amino acids: CASSLFAGATYYEQYF. Here the CDR3 DNA reads TGTGCCAGCAGTTTATTTGCAGGGGCTACCTACTACGAGCAGTACTTC.

This clone was observed a single time. The rearrangement joins TRBV27 to TRBJ1-2; 8 positions agree with TRBD1. This CDR3 comprises 16 residues. V shed 1 base and J 0 bases; nucleotides not matched to a gene: 4. Per germline, CDR1 MNHEY and CDR2 SMNVEV (reference sequence). CDR3 region: CASSLFLQGANYGYTF. In DNA form, the CDR3 reads TGTGCCAGCAGTTTATTTCTACAGGGGGCTAACTATGGCTACACCTTC.

Here the CDR3 reads CASSSGTGSTGELFF. CDR3 in DNA: TGTGCCAGCAGCTCCGGGACAGGGTCCACCGGGGAGCTGTTTTTT. The chain is built from TRBV7-9 and TRBJ2-2; TRBD1 matches at 9 bases. The CDR3 runs 15 residues. The trim removed 4 bases at V and 4 bases at J, leaving 4 bases unmatched. From germline, CDR1 is SEHNR and CDR2 FQNEAQ (reference sequence).

The CDR3 DNA follows: TGTGCCAGTAGGGGCCGGTATAGCGGGGTGACAGATACGCAGTATTTT. Its protein is CASRGRYSGVTDTQYF. The V call is TRBV19, the J call TRBJ2-3; 8 positions match TRBD2. The length of the CDR3 is 16 residues. With V trimmed by 6 bases and J by 3 bases, 11 bases remained unmatched. Germline V gene data show CDR1 as LNHDA and CDR2 as SQIVND (reference sequence).

This chain joins TRBV7-9 and TRBJ1-1; no clear D gene. The CDR3 length is 16 residues. V was shortened by 1 base and J by 1 base, with 13 bases between the two germline ends. Germline CDR1 SEHNR, CDR2 FQNEAQ (reference sequence). The CDR3 reads CASSLVGGGQNTEAFF. The DNA of the CDR3 is TGTGCCAGCAGCTTAGTTGGAGGAGGTCAGAACACTGAAGCTTTCTTT.

A single count supports this clone. The V call is TRBV19, the J call TRBJ2-2, with D uncertain. Per the germline V gene, CDR1 is LNHDA and CDR2 is SQIVND (reference sequence). Trimming stripped 2 bases from V and 0 bases from J, with 4 bases between. The CDR3 runs 14 residues. The DNA of the CDR3 is TGTGCCAGTAGTATATTCTCGAACACCGGGGAGCTGTTTTTT. Amino acid sequence: CASSIFSNTGELFF. Based on the CDR3 plus reference TRBV19 and TRBJ2-2, the full variable domain is DGGITQSPKYLFRKEGQNVTLSCEQNLNHDAMYWYRQDPGQGLRLIYYSQIVNDFQKGDIAEGYSVSREKKESFPLTVTSAQKNPTAFYLCASSIFSNTGELFFGEGSRLTVL.